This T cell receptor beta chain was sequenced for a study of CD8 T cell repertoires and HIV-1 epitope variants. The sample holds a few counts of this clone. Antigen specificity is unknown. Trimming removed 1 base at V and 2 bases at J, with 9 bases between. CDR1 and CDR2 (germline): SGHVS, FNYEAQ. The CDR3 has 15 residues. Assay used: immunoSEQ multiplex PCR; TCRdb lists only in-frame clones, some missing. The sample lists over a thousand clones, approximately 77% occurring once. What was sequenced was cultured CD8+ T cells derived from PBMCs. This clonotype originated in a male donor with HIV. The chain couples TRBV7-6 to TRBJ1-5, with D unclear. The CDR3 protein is CASSLDPVGNQPQHF. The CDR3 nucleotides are TGTGCCAGCAGCTTAGACCCAGTGGGCAATCAGCCCCAGCATTTT.